This T cell receptor beta chain was sequenced in a study of T cell responses to AZD1222 COVID-19 vaccine. Sequenced by immunoSEQ multiplex PCR; TCRdb stores in-frame clones only, minus some. The sample has over 100,000 clones; under 90% are singletons. Germline V lookup: CDR1 SGHTA, CDR2 FQGTGA. The CDR3 runs to 14 residues. The V gene end was trimmed by 2 bases and the J gene end by 8 bases; junction bases not matched to a gene: 7. The source was peripheral blood, collected on day 0 of AZD1222 vaccination. V is TRBV7-3 and J is TRBJ1-2; TRBD1 agrees at 8 bases. This sequence originates from an adult in good health. The CDR3 DNA reads TGTGCCAGCAGCTTATTTCAGGGGGCAGGGGGCTACACCTTC. Translating gives CASSLFQGAGGYTF. Looking up the rest from reference TRBV7-3 and TRBJ1-2 gives the full variable domain: GAGVSQTPSNKVTEKGKYVELRCDPISGHTALYWYRQSLGQGPEFLIYFQGTGAADDSGLPNDRFFAVRPEGSVSTLKIQRTERGDSAVYLCASSLFQGAGGYTFGSGTRLTVV.